This TCR beta chain emerged from a study of cytomegalovirus exposure and HLA in healthy donors. About the study: Earlier findings included nearly 120 million unique TCR beta sequences obtained from about 179 million T cells.

Researchers ran the PCR with 60 Vbeta and 13 Jbeta primers. TCRdb keeps only in-frame clones here, not all; method: immunoSEQ multiplex PCR. The sample holds over 80,000 clones, 65% to 75% seen once. A note on this clone: Its antigen is not known. Additional DNA sequences in this sample encode the identical CDR3.

Regarding the study as a whole: TCR beta V- and J-gene trimming, according to a later analysis, was linked to a missense DCLRE1C variant. In a later analysis, across HLA loci, associated TCR counts were highest for DRB1, lowest for HLA-C. As a later analysis revealed, most CMV-associated TCR beta chains appeared HLA-restricted.

V dropped 2 bases and J dropped 0 bases, with 3 bases sitting between them. Germline CDR1 and CDR2: SGHRS and YFSETQ. The CDR3 runs 12 residues. The source is a female donor in good health and CMV-seropositive. This chain joins TRBV5-1 and TRBJ2-7; D is ambiguous. The sequenced sample consisted of PBMCs. The CDR3 DNA reads as TGCGCCAGCAGCTTCAACTCCTACGAGCAGTACTTC. It translates to CASSFNSYEQYF.